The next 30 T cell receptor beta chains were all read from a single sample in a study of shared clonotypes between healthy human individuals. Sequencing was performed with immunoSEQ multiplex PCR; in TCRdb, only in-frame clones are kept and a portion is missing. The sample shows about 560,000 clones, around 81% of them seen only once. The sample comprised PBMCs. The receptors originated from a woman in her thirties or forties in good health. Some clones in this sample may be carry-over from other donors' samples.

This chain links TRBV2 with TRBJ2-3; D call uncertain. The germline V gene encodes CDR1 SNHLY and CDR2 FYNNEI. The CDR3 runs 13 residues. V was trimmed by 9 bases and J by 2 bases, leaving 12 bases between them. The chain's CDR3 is CASRPTYTDTQYF. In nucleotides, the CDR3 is TGTGCCAGTAGACCGACTTACACAGATACGCAGTATTTT.

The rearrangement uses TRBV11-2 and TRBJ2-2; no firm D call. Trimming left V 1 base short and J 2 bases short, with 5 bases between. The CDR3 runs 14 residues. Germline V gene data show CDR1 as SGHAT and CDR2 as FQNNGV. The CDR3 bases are TGTGCCAGCAGCTTAGGGGCTAACACCGGGGAGCTGTTTTTT. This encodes CASSLGANTGELFF.

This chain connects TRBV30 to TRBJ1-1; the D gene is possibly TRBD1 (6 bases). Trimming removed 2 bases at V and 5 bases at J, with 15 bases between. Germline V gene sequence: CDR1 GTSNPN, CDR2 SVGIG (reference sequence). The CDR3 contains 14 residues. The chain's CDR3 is CAWSTQTGKTEAFF. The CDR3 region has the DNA TGTGCCTGGAGTACACAAACAGGGAAGACTGAAGCTTTCTTT. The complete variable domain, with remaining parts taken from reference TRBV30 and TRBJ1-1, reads SQTIHQWPATLVQPVGSPLSLECTVEGTSNPNLYWYRQAAGRGLQLLFYSVGIGQISSEVPQNLSASRPQDRQFILSSKKLLLSDSGFYLCAWSTQTGKTEAFFGQGTRLTVV.

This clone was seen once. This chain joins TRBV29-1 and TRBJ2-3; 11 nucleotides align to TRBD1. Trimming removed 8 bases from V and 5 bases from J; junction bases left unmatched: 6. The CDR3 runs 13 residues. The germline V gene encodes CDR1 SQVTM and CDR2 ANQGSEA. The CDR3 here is CSKRTGGQDTQYF. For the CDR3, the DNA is TGCAGCAAGCGGACAGGGGGCCAAGATACGCAGTATTTT.

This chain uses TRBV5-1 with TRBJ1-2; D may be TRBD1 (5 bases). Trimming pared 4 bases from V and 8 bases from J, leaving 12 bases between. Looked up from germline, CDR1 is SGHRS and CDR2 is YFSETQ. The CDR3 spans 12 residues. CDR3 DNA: TGCGCCAGCAGCATCGGGGCGCAAGGCTACACCTTC. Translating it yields CASSIGAQGYTF.

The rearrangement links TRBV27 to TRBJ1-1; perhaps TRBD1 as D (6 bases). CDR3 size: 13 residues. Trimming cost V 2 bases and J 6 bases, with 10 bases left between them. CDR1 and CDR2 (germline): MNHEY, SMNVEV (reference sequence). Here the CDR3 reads CASSLVGGAEAFF. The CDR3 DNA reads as TGTGCCAGCAGTTTAGTCGGGGGCGCTGAAGCTTTCTTT.

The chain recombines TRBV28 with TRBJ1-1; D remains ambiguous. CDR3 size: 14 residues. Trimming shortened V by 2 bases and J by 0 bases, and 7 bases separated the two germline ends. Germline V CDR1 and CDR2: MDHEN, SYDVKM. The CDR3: CASSLGRMNTEAFF. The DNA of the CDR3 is TGTGCCAGCAGTTTAGGCAGGATGAACACTGAAGCTTTCTTT.

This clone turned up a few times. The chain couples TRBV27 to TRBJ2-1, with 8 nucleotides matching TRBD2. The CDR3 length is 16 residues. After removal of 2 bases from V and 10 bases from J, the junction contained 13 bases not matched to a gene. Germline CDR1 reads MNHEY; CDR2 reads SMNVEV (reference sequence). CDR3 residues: CASSLTPGTSLEEQFF. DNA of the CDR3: TGTGCCAGCAGTTTAACTCCCGGGACTAGTCTCGAGGAGCAGTTCTTC.

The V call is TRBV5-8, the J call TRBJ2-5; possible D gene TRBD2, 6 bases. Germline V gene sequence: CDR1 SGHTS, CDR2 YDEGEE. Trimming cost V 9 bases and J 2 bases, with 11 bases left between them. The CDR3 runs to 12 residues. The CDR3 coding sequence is TGTGCCACGTCTAGCGTACAAGAGACCCAGTACTTC. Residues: CATSSVQETQYF.

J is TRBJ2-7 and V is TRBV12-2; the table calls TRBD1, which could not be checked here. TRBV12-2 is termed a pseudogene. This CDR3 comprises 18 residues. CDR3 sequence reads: CASRLGGQGGMVSYEQYF. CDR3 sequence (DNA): TGTGCAAGTCGCTTAGGGGGACAGGGGGGAATGGTTAGCTACGAGCAGTACTTC.

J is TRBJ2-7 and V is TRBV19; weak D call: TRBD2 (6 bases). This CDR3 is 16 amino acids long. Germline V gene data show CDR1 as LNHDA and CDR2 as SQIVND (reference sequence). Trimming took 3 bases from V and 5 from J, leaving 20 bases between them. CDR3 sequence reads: CASSMIFGGRRNEQYF. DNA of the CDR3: TGTGCCAGTAGTATGATCTTCGGAGGGAGGAGGAACGAGCAGTACTTC.

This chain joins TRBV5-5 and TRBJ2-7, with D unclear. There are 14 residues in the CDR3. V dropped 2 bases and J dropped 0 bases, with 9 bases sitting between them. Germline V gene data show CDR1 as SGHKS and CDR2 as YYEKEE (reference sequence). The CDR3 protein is CASSFAVDSYEQYF. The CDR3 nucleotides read TGTGCCAGCAGCTTCGCGGTGGACTCCTACGAGCAGTACTTC.

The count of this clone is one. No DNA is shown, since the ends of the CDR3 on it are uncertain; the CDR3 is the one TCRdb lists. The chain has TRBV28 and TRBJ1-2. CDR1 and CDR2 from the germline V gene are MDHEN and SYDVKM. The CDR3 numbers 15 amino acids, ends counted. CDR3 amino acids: CASSSSDSPGYGYTF.

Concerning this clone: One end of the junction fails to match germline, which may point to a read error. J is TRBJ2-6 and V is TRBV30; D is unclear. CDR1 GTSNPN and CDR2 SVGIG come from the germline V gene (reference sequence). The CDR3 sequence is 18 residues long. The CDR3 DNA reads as TGTGCCTGGAGTGTAGACCAGGCTTCATACTCTGTGGCCAACGTCCTGACTTTC. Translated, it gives CAWSVDQASYSVANVLTF. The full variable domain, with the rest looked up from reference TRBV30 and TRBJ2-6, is SQTIHQWPATLVQPVGSPLSLECTVEGTSNPNLYWYRQAAGRGLQLLFYSVGIGQISSEVPQNLSASRPQDRQFILSSKKLLLSDSGFYLCAWSVDQASYSVANVLTFGAGSRLTVL.

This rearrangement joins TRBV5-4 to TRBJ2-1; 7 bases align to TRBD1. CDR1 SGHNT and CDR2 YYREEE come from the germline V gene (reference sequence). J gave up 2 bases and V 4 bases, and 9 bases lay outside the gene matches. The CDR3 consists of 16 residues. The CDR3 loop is CASSPPYRGTYNEQFF. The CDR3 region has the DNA TGTGCCAGCAGCCCACCCTACAGGGGTACCTACAATGAGCAGTTCTTC.

CDR3 DNA sequence: TGTGCCAGCAGTTACCCCTTCACGACAGGATTAAGACTGTTTTTT. It is translated as CASSYPFTTGLRLFF. The chain combines TRBV6-5 with TRBJ1-4; D is perhaps TRBD1 (6 bases). The germline gives CDR1 MNHEY, CDR2 SVGAGI. The V gene lost 2 bases and the J gene lost 13 bases, with 20 bases spanning the gap. The CDR3 is made up of 15 amino acids.

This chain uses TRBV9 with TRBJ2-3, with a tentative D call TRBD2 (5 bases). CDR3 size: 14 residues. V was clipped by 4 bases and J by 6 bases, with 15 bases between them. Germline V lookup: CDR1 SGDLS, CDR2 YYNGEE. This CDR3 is CASSIAAVVDTQYF. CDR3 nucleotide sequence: TGTGCCAGCAGCATAGCAGCGGTGGTGGATACGCAGTATTTT.

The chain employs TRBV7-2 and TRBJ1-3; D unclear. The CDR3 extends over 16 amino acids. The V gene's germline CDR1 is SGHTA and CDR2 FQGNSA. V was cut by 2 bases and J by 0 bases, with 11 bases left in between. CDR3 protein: CASSLFQVRSGNTIYF. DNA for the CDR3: TGTGCCAGCAGCTTATTCCAGGTCCGCTCTGGAAACACCATATATTTT.

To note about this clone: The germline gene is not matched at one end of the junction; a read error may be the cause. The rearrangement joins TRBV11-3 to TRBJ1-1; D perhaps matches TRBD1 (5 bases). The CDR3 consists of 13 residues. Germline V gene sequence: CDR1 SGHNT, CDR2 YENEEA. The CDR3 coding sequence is TGTGCCAGCAGCTTACAGGGAAACACTGAGGCTTTCTTT. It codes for CASSLQGNTEAFF.

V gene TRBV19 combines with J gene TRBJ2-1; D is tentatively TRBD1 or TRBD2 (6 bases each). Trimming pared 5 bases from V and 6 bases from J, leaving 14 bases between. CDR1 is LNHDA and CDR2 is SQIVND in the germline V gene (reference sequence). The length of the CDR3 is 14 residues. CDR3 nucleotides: TGTGCCAGTAGTCCCGGAGGGGGTGTCAATGAGCAGTTCTTC. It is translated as CASSPGGGVNEQFF. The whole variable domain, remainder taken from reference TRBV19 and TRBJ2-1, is DGGITQSPKYLFRKEGQNVTLSCEQNLNHDAMYWYRQDPGQGLRLIYYSQIVNDFQKGDIAEGYSVSREKKESFPLTVTSAQKNPTAFYLCASSPGGGVNEQFFGPGTRLTVL.

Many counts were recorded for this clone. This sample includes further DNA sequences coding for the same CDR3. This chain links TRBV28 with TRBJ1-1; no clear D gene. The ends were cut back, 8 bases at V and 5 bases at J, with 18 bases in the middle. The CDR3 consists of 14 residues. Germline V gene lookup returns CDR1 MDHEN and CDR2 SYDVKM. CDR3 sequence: CASGIQVETTEAFF. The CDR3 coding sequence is TGTGCCAGCGGGATTCAGGTCGAGACGACTGAAGCTTTCTTT. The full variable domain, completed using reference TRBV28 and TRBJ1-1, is DVKVTQSSRYLVKRTGEKVFLECVQDMDHENMFWYRQDPGLGLRLIYFSYDVKMKEKGDIPEGYSVSREKKERFSLILESASTNQTSMYLCASGIQVETTEAFFGQGTRLTVV.

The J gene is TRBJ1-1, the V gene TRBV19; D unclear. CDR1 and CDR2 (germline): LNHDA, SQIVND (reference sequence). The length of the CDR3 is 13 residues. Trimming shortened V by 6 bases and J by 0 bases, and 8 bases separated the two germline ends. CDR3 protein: CASRVGLNTEAFF. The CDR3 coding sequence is TGTGCCAGTAGGGTTGGGCTGAACACTGAAGCTTTCTTT.

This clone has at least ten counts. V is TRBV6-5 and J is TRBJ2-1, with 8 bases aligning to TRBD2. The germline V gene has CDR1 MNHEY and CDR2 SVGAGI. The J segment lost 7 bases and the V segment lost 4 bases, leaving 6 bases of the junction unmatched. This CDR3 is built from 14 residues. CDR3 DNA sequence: TGTGCCAGCAGTTCGTCTCCGGGGGGGAATGAGCAGTTCTTC. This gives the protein CASSSSPGGNEQFF.

The CDR3 coding sequence is TGTGCCAGCAGTTCCCTAGCTATCGGCGATGAGCAGTTCTTC. It yields the protein CASSSLAIGDEQFF. The chain joins TRBV6-5 to TRBJ2-1, with D perhaps matching TRBD2 (5 bases). The V end was cut by 4 bases, the J end by 8 bases, with 15 bases between. Germline loops: CDR1 MNHEY, CDR2 SVGAGI. The CDR3 consists of 14 residues.

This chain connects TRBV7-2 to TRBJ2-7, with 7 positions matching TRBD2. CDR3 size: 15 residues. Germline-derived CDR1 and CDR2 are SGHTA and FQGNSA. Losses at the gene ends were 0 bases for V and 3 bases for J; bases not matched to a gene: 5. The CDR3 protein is CASSLAPGRVYEQYF. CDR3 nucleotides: TGTGCCAGCAGCTTAGCCCCAGGGAGGGTCTACGAGCAGTACTTC.

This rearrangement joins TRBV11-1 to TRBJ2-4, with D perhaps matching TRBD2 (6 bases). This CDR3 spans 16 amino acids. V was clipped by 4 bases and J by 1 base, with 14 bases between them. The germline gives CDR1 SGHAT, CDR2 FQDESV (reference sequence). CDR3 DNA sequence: TGTGCCAGCAGCTATGGGGGGTTCGAGGCCAAAAACATTCAGTACTTC. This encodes CASSYGGFEAKNIQYF.

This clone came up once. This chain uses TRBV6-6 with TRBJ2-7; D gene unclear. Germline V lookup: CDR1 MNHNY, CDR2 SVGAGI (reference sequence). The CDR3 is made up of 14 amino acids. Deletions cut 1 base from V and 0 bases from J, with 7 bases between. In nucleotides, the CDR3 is TGTGCCAGCAGTTACTTTAGGGACTCCTACGAGCAGTACTTC. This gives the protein CASSYFRDSYEQYF.

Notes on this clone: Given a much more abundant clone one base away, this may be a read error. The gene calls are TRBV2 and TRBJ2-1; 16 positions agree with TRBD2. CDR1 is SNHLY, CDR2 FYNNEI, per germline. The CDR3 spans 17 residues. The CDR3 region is CASMGLAGGNTYNELFF. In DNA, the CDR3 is TGTGCCAGCATGGGACTAGCGGGAGGGAACACCTACAATGAGCTGTTCTTC.

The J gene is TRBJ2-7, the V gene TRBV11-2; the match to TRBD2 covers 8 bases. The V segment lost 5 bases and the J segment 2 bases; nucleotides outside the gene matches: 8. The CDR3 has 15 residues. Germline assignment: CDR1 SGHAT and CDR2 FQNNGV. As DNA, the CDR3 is TGTGCCAGCAGCCAGCAGCGGGAGCGTCCCTACGAGCAGTACTTC. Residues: CASSQQRERPYEQYF. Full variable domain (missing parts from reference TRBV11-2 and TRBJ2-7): EAGVAQSPRYKIIEKRQSVAFWCNPISGHATLYWYQQILGQGPKLLIQFQNNGVVDDSQLPKDRFSAERLKGVDSTLKIQPAKLEDSAVYLCASSQQRERPYEQYFGPGTRLTVT.

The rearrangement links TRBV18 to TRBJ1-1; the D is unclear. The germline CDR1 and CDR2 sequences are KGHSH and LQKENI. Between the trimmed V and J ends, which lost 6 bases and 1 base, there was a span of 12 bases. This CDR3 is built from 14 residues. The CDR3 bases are TGTGCCAGCTCGTCCCTGATGGGGAACACTGAAGCTTTCTTT. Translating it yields CASSSLMGNTEAFF.